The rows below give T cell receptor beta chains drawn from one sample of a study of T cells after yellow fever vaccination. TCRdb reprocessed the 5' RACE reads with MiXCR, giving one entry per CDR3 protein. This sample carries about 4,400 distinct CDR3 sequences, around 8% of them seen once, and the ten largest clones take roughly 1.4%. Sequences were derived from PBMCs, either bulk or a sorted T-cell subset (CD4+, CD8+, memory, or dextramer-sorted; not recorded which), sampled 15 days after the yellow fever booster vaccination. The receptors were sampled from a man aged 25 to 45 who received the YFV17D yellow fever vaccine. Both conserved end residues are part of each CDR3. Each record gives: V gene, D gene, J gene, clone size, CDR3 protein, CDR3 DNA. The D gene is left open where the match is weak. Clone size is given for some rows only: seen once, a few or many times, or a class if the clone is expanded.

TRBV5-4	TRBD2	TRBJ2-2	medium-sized	CASSPGLAGAGELFF	TGTGCCAGCAGCCCGGGACTAGCGGGAGCCGGGGAGCTGTTTTTT
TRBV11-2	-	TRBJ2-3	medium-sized	CASSPRQGFSTDTQYF	TGTGCCAGCAGCCCCCGCCAGGGCTTTAGCACAGATACGCAGTATTTT
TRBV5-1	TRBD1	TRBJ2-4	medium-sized	CASTLGQGQNIQYF	TGCGCCAGCACCCTGGGACAGGGTCAAAACATTCAGTACTTC
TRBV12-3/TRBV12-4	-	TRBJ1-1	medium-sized	CASSLPNTEAFF	TGTGCCAGCAGTTTACCGAACACTGAAGCTTTCTTT
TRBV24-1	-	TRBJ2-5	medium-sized	CATSDERTQETQYF	TGTGCCACCAGTGATGAGAGGACCCAAGAGACCCAGTACTTC
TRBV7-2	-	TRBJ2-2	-	CASSLKTNTGELFF	TGTGCCAGCAGCCTAAAAACGAACACCGGGGAGCTGTTTTTT
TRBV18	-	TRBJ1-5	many	CASSPRHAQGQPQHF	TGTGCCAGCTCACCACGGCATGCGCAGGGGCAGCCCCAGCATTTT
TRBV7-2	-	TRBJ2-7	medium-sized	CASSSTYEQYF	TGTGCCAGCAGCTCCACCTACGAGCAGTACTTC
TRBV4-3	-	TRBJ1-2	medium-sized	CASSQEGGGLSGYTF	TGCGCCAGCAGCCAAGAAGGGGGGGGCTTGAGTGGCTACACCTTC
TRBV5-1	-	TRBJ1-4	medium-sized	CASSLSLNEKLFF	TGCGCCAGCAGTCTGAGCTTAAATGAAAAACTGTTTTTT
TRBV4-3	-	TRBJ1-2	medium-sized	CASSQDRDSWYGYTF	TGCGCCAGCAGCCAAGATCGGGACTCTTGGTATGGCTACACCTTC
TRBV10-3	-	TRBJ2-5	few	CAISARGEKETQYF	TGTGCCATCAGTGCGAGGGGGGAAAAAGAGACCCAGTACTTC
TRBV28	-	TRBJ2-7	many	CASSLQGPRLPEQYF	TGTGCCAGCAGTTTACAGGGGCCCCGCCTCCCCGAGCAGTACTTC
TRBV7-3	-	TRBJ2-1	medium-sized	CASSSGRGAYNEQFF	TGTGCCAGCAGTTCCGGGCGAGGAGCCTACAATGAGCAGTTCTTC
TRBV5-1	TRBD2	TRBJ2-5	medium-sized	CASSLGPAGVQETQYF	TGCGCCAGCAGCTTGGGTCCAGCGGGAGTACAAGAGACCCAGTACTTC
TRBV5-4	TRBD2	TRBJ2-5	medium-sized	CASSPSGTQETQYF	TGTGCCAGCAGCCCGAGCGGGACCCAAGAGACCCAGTACTTC
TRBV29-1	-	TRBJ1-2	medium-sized	CSVRGVSGYTF	TGCAGCGTTCGAGGCGTTAGTGGCTACACCTTC
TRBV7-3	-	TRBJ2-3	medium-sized	CASSFLSGTSTDTQYF	TGTGCCAGCAGCTTCCTTAGCGGAACTAGCACAGATACGCAGTATTTT
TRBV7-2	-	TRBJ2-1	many	CASSLERAYNEQFF	TGTGCCAGCAGCTTAGAACGGGCCTACAATGAGCAGTTCTTC
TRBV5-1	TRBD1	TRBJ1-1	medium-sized	CASSPGQINTEAFF	TGCGCCAGCAGCCCGGGACAGATAAACACTGAAGCTTTCTTT
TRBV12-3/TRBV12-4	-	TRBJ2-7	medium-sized	CASSGHRTSYEQYF	TGTGCCAGCAGTGGCCACAGGACATCCTACGAGCAGTACTTC
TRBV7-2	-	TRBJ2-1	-	CASSRVNNEQFF	TGTGCCAGCAGCCGGGTCAACAATGAGCAGTTCTTC
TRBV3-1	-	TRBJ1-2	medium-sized	CASSHEGIQYGYTF	TGTGCCAGCAGCCATGAAGGGATTCAGTATGGCTACACCTTC
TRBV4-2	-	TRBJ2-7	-	CASSQDVRDLPYEQYF	TGTGCCAGCAGCCAAGATGTCCGGGACTTACCCTACGAGCAGTACTTC
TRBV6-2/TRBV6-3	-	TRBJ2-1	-	CASSPRLSYNEQFF	TGTGCCAGCAGTCCGCGACTTTCCTACAATGAGCAGTTCTTC
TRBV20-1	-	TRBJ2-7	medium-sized	CSAVPGSSSYEQYF	TGCAGTGCTGTGCCGGGATCCAGCTCCTACGAGCAGTACTTC
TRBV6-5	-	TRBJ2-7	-	CASSWTDYYEQYF	TGTGCCAGTAGTTGGACAGACTACTACGAGCAGTACTTC
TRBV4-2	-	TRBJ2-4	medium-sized	CASASRQAGQGGNIQYF	TGTGCCAGCGCCAGTCGACAGGCGGGGCAAGGAGGGAACATTCAGTACTTC
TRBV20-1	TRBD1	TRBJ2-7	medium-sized	CSFPGTGDYEQYF	TGCAGTTTCCCCGGGACAGGGGACTACGAGCAGTACTTC
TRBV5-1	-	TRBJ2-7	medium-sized	CASSFGQGSSEQYF	TGCGCCAGCAGCTTCGGGCAGGGGAGCTCCGAGCAGTACTTC
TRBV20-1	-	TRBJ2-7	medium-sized	CSASSDRISREQYF	TGCAGTGCTAGCTCCGACAGGATATCGCGGGAGCAGTACTTC
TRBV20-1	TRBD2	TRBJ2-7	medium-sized	CSARDLRGEVGEQYF	TGCAGTGCTAGAGACCTCCGGGGGGAGGTCGGCGAGCAGTACTTC
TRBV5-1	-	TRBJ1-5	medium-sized	CASSIRGDTNQPQHF	TGCGCCAGCAGCATTCGGGGAGATACCAATCAGCCCCAGCATTTT
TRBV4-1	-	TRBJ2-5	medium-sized	CASSQRGLNQETQYF	TGCGCCAGCAGCCAGAGAGGACTAAACCAAGAGACCCAGTACTTC
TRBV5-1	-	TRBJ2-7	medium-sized	CASSPAASYEQYF	TGCGCCAGCAGCCCGGCGGCCTCCTACGAGCAGTACTTC
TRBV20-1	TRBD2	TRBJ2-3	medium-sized	CSAPRGRGSSDTQYF	TGCAGTGCCCCCCGTGGGCGGGGGAGCTCAGATACGCAGTATTTT
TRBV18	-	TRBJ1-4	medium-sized	CASSPEAGKLFF	TGTGCCAGCTCACCAGAGGCGGGAAAACTGTTTTTT
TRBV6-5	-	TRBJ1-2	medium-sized	CASSYSRAYGYTF	TGTGCCAGCAGTTACTCGCGGGCCTATGGCTACACCTTC
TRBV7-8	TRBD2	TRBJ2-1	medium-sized	CASKGLSGKGWNEQFF	TGTGCCAGCAAAGGCCTTAGCGGGAAAGGATGGAATGAGCAGTTCTTC
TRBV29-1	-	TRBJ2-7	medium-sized	CSVELGSTEQYF	TGCAGCGTTGAATTGGGGTCTACCGAGCAGTACTTC
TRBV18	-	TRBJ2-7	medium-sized	CASSRERQYEQYF	TGTGCCAGCTCACGGGAGAGACAGTACGAGCAGTACTTC
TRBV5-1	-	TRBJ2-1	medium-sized	CASSPRGNRFDEQFF	TGCGCCAGCAGCCCCCGGGGAAATAGATTCGATGAGCAGTTCTTC
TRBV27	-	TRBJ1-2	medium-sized	CASSLAAAHPGGYTF	TGTGCCAGCAGTTTGGCCGCTGCCCACCCGGGTGGCTACACCTTC
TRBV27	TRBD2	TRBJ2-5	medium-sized	CASSLIAGGGRETQYF	TGTGCCAGCAGTTTAATCGCGGGGGGGGGCCGTGAGACCCAGTACTTC
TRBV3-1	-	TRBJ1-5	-	CASSKQVPQTQHF	TGTGCCAGCTCCAAGCAGGTGCCTCAGACCCAGCATTTT
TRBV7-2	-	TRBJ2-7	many	CASSYMGHEQYF	TGTGCCAGCAGCTATATGGGGCACGAGCAGTACTTC
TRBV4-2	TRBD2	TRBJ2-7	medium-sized	CASSRSLAGGTYEQYF	TGTGCCAGCAGCCGCTCCCTAGCGGGGGGAACCTACGAGCAGTACTTC
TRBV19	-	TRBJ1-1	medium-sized	CASRVRAGRSAEAFF	TGTGCCAGTAGGGTACGTGCTGGGCGGAGTGCTGAAGCTTTCTTT
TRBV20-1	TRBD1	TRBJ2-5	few	CCARDGSPGQGAGETQYF	TGCTGCGCTAGAGACGGAAGCCCGGGACAGGGGGCCGGAGAGACCCAGTACTTC
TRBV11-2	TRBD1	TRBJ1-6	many	CASSLVDRATLHF	TGTGCCAGCAGCTTAGTCGACAGGGCCACCCTCCACTTT
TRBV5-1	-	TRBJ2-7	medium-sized	CASRIAGNSYEQYF	TGCGCCAGCAGGATCGCGGGGAATTCCTACGAGCAGTACTTC
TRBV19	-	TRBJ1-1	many	CASSIRADSLNTEAFF	TGTGCCAGTAGTATTAGGGCGGACAGCTTGAACACTGAAGCTTTCTTT
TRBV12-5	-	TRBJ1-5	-	CASSTQVPRPQHF	TGTGCCAGCTCCACGCAGGTCCCTCGGCCCCAGCATTTT
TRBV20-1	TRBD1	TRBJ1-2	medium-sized	CSAREWGQASYGYTF	TGCAGTGCTAGAGAATGGGGACAGGCTTCCTATGGCTACACCTTC